This TCR beta chain was profiled in a study of preoperative IRX-2 immunotherapy in early breast cancer (dated by TCRdb to between 2018 and 2021). CDR1 and CDR2 (SGHNT, YENEEA) derive from the germline V gene. V is reduced by 3 bases and J by 5 bases, leaving a spacing of 17 bases between them. The CDR3 has 15 amino acids, counting the end cysteine and phenylalanine. Of all the DNA, just the CDR3 is kept, 45 bases in frame from base 1. The protocol used for the library was the immunoSEQ multiplex PCR assay. TCRdb carries this immuneACCESS record with in-frame sequences only. Its versions omit some clonotypes, under half of them owing to an unresolved V gene in the studies checked, with the rest unexplained. This sample lists 20,000 to 30,000 clones; about 77% were detected once. The ten largest account for 2% to 2.5% of the sample. As for this clone: The antigen this receptor binds is unknown. Base qualities are not provided; no much larger clone lies one nucleotide away.

The treatment or condition label of this sample denotes: preoperative locoregional IRX-2 cytokine immunotherapy. The samples were obtained from a phase Ib study in which preoperative, locoregional IRX-2 cytokine immunotherapy intended to prime immune responses was tested. Donors were patients with early-stage breast cancer who received IRX-2 before surgery. Recombination joined TRBV11-3 with TRBJ2-7; a tentative D match to TRBD2 spans 6 bases. The TCR sequence derives from a human donor with breast cancer. This specimen consisted of lymph node tissue, obtained before IRX-2 immunotherapy. CDR3 protein: CASSFSFAGLDEQYF. The nucleotide sequence is TGTGCCAGCAGCTTCAGCTTTGCGGGGCTCGACGAGCAGTACTTC.